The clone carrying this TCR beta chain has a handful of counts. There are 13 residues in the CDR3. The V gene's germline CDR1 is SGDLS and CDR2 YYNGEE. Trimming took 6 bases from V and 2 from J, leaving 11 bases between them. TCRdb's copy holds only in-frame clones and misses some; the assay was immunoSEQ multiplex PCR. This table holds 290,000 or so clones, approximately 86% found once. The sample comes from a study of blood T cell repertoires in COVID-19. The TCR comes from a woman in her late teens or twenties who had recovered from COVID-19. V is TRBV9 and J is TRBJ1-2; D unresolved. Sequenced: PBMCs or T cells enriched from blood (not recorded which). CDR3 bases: TGTGCCAGCACCCCGTCGGGGAACTATGGCTACACCTTC. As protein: CASTPSGNYGYTF.